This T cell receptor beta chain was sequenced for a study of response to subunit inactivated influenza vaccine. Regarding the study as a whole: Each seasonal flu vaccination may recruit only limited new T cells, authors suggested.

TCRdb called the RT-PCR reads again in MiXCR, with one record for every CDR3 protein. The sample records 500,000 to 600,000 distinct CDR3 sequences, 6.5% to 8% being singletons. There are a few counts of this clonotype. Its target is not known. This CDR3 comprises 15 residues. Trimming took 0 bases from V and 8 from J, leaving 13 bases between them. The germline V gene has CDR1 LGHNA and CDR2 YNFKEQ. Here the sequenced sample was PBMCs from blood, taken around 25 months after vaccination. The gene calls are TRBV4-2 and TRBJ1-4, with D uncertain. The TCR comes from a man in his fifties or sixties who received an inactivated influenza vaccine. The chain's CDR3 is CASSQDPWGGEKLFF. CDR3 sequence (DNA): TGTGCCAGCAGCCAAGACCCCTGGGGTGGAGAAAAACTGTTTTTT.